This TCR beta chain was found in a study of beta chain features in type 1 diabetes. TCRB transcripts that were expressed got sequenced, as all of the isolated RNA had been reverse transcribed. TCRdb keeps only in-frame clones here, not all; method: immunoSEQ multiplex PCR. The sample contains about 140,000 clones, 9.7% of which appear only once. Study-level findings and limits: Here, the possible influence of HLA type (on TCRB rearrangement) remained unresolved. VDJ junctions in type 1 diabetes patients carried more deletions and fewer insertions.

With respect to this clone: Antigen specificity is unknown.

Sorted cells reached over 95% purity in every population. This CDR3 comprises 14 residues. CDR1 and CDR2 (germline): SGDLS, YYNGEE. The V and J ends lost 0 bases and 1 base respectively, with 7 bases between them. The J gene is TRBJ1-1, the V gene TRBV9; D gene uncertain. The receptor was derived from a middle-aged woman in good health. The sequencing sample was made of central memory CD4+ T cells from blood. CDR3 amino acids: CASSVASENTEAFF. DNA for the CDR3: TGTGCCAGCAGCGTAGCATCAGAGAACACTGAAGCTTTCTTT.